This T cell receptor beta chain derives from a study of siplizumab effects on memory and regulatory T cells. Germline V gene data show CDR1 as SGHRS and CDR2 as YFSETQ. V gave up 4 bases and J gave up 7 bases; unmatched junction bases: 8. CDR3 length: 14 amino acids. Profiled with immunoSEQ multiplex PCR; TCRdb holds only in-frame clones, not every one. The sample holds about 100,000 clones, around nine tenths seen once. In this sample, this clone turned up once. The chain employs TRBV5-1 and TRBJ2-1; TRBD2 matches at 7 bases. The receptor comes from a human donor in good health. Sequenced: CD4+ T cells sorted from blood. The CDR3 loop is CASSPGLERNEQFF. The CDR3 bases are TGCGCCAGCAGCCCCGGACTAGAAAGGAATGAGCAGTTCTTC.